This T cell receptor beta chain was profiled in a study of blood T cell repertoires in COVID-19. Overall study context: Samples representing acute and convalescent COVID-19 were sourced from the United States, Italy and Spain. T cells, B-cell-depleted T cells, or PBMCs provided the cDNA or gDNA that served as material.

Using immunoSEQ multiplex PCR, the repertoire was profiled, and TCRdb retains in-frame clones only, with some absent. This table has fewer than 350,000 clones, around 90% appearing once. CDR1 and CDR2 (germline): SGHRS, YFSETQ. Trimming stripped 2 bases from V and 1 base from J, with 9 bases between. The CDR3 contains 14 residues. Each recovered donor of Cohort 3 presented with two negative PCRs, clearance, or symptom resolution. Sequencing input: PBMCs or T cells enriched from blood (not recorded which). The origin of this receptor is a woman aged 40 to 55 who had recovered from COVID-19. The chain carries TRBV5-1 and TRBJ1-1; weak D call: TRBD1 (6 bases). This CDR3 is CASSFQGQNTEAFF. The CDR3 nucleotides are TGCGCCAGCAGCTTTCAGGGACAGAACACTGAAGCTTTCTTT.